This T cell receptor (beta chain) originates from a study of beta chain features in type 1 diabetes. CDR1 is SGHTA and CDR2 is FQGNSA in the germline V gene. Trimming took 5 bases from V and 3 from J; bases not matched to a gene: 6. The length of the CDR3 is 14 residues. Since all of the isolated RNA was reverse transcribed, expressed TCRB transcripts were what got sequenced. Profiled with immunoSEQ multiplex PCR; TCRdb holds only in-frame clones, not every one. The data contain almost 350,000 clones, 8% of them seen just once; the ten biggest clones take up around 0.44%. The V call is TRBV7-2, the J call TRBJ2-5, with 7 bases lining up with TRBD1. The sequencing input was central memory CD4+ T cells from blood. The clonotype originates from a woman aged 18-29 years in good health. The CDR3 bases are TGTGCCAGCAGCCGCGTACAGGGGAAAGAGACCCAGTACTTC. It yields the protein CASSRVQGKETQYF.